These T cell receptor beta chains were read from a single sample in a study of somatic mutations in cytotoxic T cells in rheumatoid arthritis. Only in-frame clones appear in the TCRdb table, and some are missing; sequencing was by immunoSEQ multiplex PCR. The sample consists of 2,500 or so clones, about three quarters of them appearing once. The sample comprised CD8+ T cells sorted from blood. These receptors were obtained from a man between 65 and 85 years old with rheumatoid arthritis. CDR3s include the opening cysteine and the closing phenylalanine or tryptophan. The order of the fields is clone size, J gene, V gene, D gene, CDR3 protein, CDR3 DNA. A D gene is named only where the DNA matches it firmly. Only some rows state a clone size, as once, few, many or a class for expanded clones.

>.|TRBJ2-2|TRBV5-5|.
CASSSAGNGELFF
TGTGCCAGCAGCTCCGCGGGTAACGGGGAGCTGTTTTTT
>.|TRBJ2-1|TRBV6-1|TRBD2
CASSEAGTSFYNEQFF
TGTGCCAGCAGTGAAGCGGGGACTAGCTTCTACAATGAGCAGTTCTTC
>once|TRBJ2-7|TRBV5-6|.
CASSPLPGDEQYF
TGCGCCAGCAGCCCACTGCCCGGGGACGAGCAGTACTTC
>.|TRBJ2-7|TRBV7-9|TRBD2
CASSPRTSGGPEQYF
TGTGCCAGCAGCCCTCGGACTAGCGGGGGACCCGAGCAGTACTTC
>.|TRBJ1-6|TRBV6-1|TRBD1
CASSEWDRPYNSPLHF
TGTGCCAGCAGTGAATGGGACAGGCCCTATAATTCACCCCTCCACTTT
>.|TRBJ2-1|TRBV7-9|TRBD2
CASSRILAAQRNEQFF
TGTGCCAGCAGTCGTATACTAGCGGCGCAGAGGAATGAGCAGTTCTTC
>.|TRBJ2-3|TRBV7-3|.
CASSLTEGGRGTQYF
TGTGCCAGCAGCTTAACGGAGGGGGGGCGAGGTACGCAGTATTTT
>.|TRBJ2-1|TRBV2|TRBD1
CASMGQGRDNEQFF
TGTGCCAGTATGGGACAGGGTAGGGACAATGAGCAGTTCTTC
>.|TRBJ2-7|TRBV7-9|.
CASSPPRTAAYEQYF
TGTGCCAGCAGCCCCCCACGGACAGCGGCCTACGAGCAGTACTTC
>.|TRBJ2-1|TRBV2|.
CASSEALVYNEQFF
TGTGCCAGCAGTGAAGCACTTGTTTACAATGAGCAGTTCTTC
>.|TRBJ2-3|TRBV27|TRBD2
CASSLPAGGLDTQYF
TGTGCCAGCAGTTTACCAGCGGGAGGACTAGATACGCAGTATTTT
>.|TRBJ1-1|TRBV27|.
CASSFWGGAGSEAFF
TGTGCCAGCAGTTTTTGGGGGGGCGCGGGGTCTGAAGCTTTCTTT
>.|TRBJ1-5|TRBV11-2|.
CASSSGGLNQPQHF
TGTGCCAGCAGCTCCGGGGGGCTCAATCAGCCCCAGCATTTT
>large|TRBJ1-2|TRBV2|.
CASRQYISYGYTF
TGTGCCAGCAGACAATACATCAGCTATGGCTACACCTTC
>.|TRBJ2-1|TRBV11-2|TRBD1
CASSLSSAGGNEQFF
TGTGCCAGCAGCTTGTCTTCGGCAGGGGGCAATGAGCAGTTCTTC
>.|TRBJ2-2|TRBV2|TRBD2
CASRGLAGAGELFF
TGTGCCAGCAGGGGACTAGCGGGAGCCGGGGAGCTGTTTTTT
>.|TRBJ2-1|TRBV5-1|TRBD2
CASSAGLAGDNEQFF
TGCGCCAGCAGCGCGGGACTAGCGGGAGACAATGAGCAGTTCTTC
>.|TRBJ1-1|TRBV29-1|.
CSATTGLNTEAFF
TGCAGCGCAACAACAGGTCTGAACACTGAAGCTTTCTTT
>.|TRBJ1-1|TRBV19|.
CASSNREGTEAFF
TGTGCCAGTAGTAACCGGGAGGGGACTGAAGCTTTCTTT
>few|TRBJ1-4|TRBV4-1|TRBD1
CASSQDTGVDEKLFF
TGCGCCAGCAGCCAAGACACAGGGGTAGATGAAAAACTGTTTTTT
>.|TRBJ2-7|TRBV7-8|.
CASSGGQGLTYEQYF
TGTGCCAGCAGCGGCGGGCAGGGGCTTACCTACGAGCAGTACTTC
>.|TRBJ2-3|TRBV5-1|.
CASSPTDRSTDTQYF
TGCGCCAGCAGCCCAACCGACAGAAGCACAGATACGCAGTATTTT
>.|TRBJ2-7|TRBV6-1|TRBD1
CASSGPRGQGYEQYF
TGTGCCAGCAGTGGACCTCGGGGACAGGGATACGAGCAGTACTTC
>few|TRBJ2-2|TRBV9|TRBD1
CASSVPSDRGNTGELFF
TGTGCCAGCAGCGTACCCTCCGACAGGGGGAACACCGGGGAGCTGTTTTTT
>.|TRBJ2-7|TRBV7-9|TRBD1
CASSETGADGEQYF
TGTGCCAGCAGCGAAACAGGGGCGGATGGCGAGCAGTACTTC
>.|TRBJ1-1|TRBV5-1|.
CASSSRLGGDTEAFF
TGCGCCAGCAGCTCCCGACTGGGGGGGGACACTGAAGCTTTCTTT
>.|TRBJ2-1|TRBV11-2|.
CASSLLRVEIDEQFF
TGTGCCAGCAGCTTACTCAGGGTCGAGATCGATGAGCAGTTCTTC
>.|TRBJ1-3|TRBV13|.
CASSFTRTPGNTIYF
TGTGCCAGCAGCTTCACACGGACACCTGGAAACACCATATATTTT
>once|TRBJ2-7|TRBV7-9|.
CASSFDGGSYEQYF
TGTGCCAGCAGCTTCGACGGGGGCTCCTACGAGCAGTACTTC
>.|TRBJ2-4|TRBV20-1|.
CSAWTQNIQYF
TGCAGTGCGTGGACACAAAACATTCAGTACTTC
>.|TRBJ1-2|TRBV5-4|.
CASSYIQGLDYGYTF
TGTGCCAGCAGCTATATACAGGGTTTGGACTATGGCTACACCTTC
>.|TRBJ2-3|TRBV28|.
CASSSTTIGISTDTQYF
TGTGCCAGCAGTTCAACGACTATCGGGATAAGCACAGATACGCAGTATTTT
>.|TRBJ2-7|TRBV27|.
CASSFAQGYEQYF
TGTGCCAGCAGTTTCGCACAGGGCTACGAGCAGTACTTC
>.|TRBJ2-3|TRBV27|.
CASRDDTGAYPDTQYF
TGTGCCAGTAGGGATGACACGGGAGCTTATCCAGATACGCAGTATTTT
>once|TRBJ2-1|TRBV11-2|.
CASSLRRGGLYNEQFF
TGTGCCAGCAGCTTACGAAGGGGGGGACTATACAATGAGCAGTTCTTC
>few|TRBJ1-2|TRBV5-1|.
CASSYRNSYGYTF
TGCGCCAGCTCCTACAGGAATTCCTATGGCTACACCTTC
>.|TRBJ2-7|TRBV28|.
CASSLFGWGRGTYEQYF
TGTGCCAGCAGTTTATTCGGATGGGGCAGGGGAACCTACGAGCAGTACTTC
>.|TRBJ2-4|TRBV9|TRBD2
CASSPRDSGSNWAKNIQYF
TGTGCCAGCAGCCCTCGAGATAGCGGGAGTAACTGGGCCAAAAACATTCAGTACTTC
>.|TRBJ1-4|TRBV7-8|TRBD1
CASSSQGSTNEKLFF
TGTGCCAGCAGCTCACAGGGGTCAACTAATGAAAAACTGTTTTTT
>.|TRBJ1-5|TRBV19|.
CASSTSGPGNQPQHF
TGTGCCAGTAGTACCAGTGGGCCCGGCAATCAGCCCCAGCATTTT
>.|TRBJ1-2|TRBV13|.
CASSLGQLNYGYTF
TGTGCCAGCAGCTTAGGCCAGTTAAACTATGGCTACACCTTC
>.|TRBJ2-1|TRBV5-1|TRBD2
CASSWTSISSYNEQFF
TGCGCCAGCAGCTGGACTAGCATCAGCTCCTACAATGAGCAGTTCTTC
>.|TRBJ2-5|TRBV5-1|TRBD2
CASSLDSGRAPGSETQYF
TGCGCCAGCAGCTTGGACAGCGGGAGGGCCCCGGGGTCGGAGACCCAGTACTTC
>.|TRBJ1-6|TRBV30|.
CAYVARPNSPLHF
TGTGCCTACGTTGCTAGGCCCAATTCACCCCTCCACTTT
>once|TRBJ2-1|TRBV7-8|TRBD2
CASSPGGLAGQSSYNEQFF
TGTGCCAGCAGCCCCGGAGGACTAGCGGGACAGAGCTCCTACAATGAGCAGTTCTTC
>.|TRBJ2-5|TRBV21-1|.
CASSKGARQAETQYF
TGTGCCAGCAGCAAAGGGGCTCGACAGGCCGAGACCCAGTACTTC
>.|TRBJ2-5|TRBV7-2|.
CASSLAAGAGWETQYF
TGTGCCAGCAGCTTAGCGGCGGGGGCGGGTTGGGAGACCCAGTACTTC
>.|TRBJ2-7|TRBV7-9|TRBD1
CASSSVRDRTYEQYF
TGTGCCAGCAGCTCAGTCCGGGACAGGACCTACGAGCAGTACTTC
>.|TRBJ2-1|TRBV7-9|.
CASSFSGEQFF
TGTGCCAGCAGCTTCAGCGGTGAGCAGTTCTTC